Shown below are 17 T cell receptor beta chains from a single sample sequenced in a study of beta chain features in type 1 diabetes. Overall study findings and caveats: Within each of all four CD4+ subsets, Type 1 diabetes patients had TCRB CDR3s that were moderately but significantly shorter.

These receptors have no identified antigens. The isolated RNA, all of it, was reverse transcribed, so expressed TCRB transcripts were what got sequenced. Using immunoSEQ multiplex PCR, the repertoire was profiled, and TCRdb retains in-frame clones only, with some absent. The repertoire has about 150,000 clones, approximately 13% of them found once; the top ten carry under 1.5%. Sequences were obtained from central memory CD4+ T cells from blood. Source of these receptors: a man aged 18-30 years with type 1 diabetes.

The rearrangement uses TRBV14 and TRBJ2-5; D is possibly TRBD1 (6 bases). Trimming pared 0 bases from V and 1 base from J, leaving 9 bases between. The length of the CDR3 is 15 residues. Germline V CDR1 and CDR2: SGHDN, FVKESK. As DNA, the CDR3 is TGTGCCAGCAGCCAAGAATTCAGGGGCCAAGAGACCCAGTACTTC. It yields the protein CASSQEFRGQETQYF.

This clone has more than one count but fewer than ten. The rearrangement links TRBV7-2 to TRBJ2-7; 10 bases fit TRBD1. The CDR3 consists of 14 residues. Germline V CDR1 and CDR2: SGHTA, FQGNSA. Germline trimming cut 4 bases from V and 7 bases from J; bases unmatched to any gene: 7. In DNA, the CDR3 is TGTGCCAGCAGCTCCCGGGACAGGGGATTGGAGCAGTACTTC. It is translated as CASSSRDRGLEQYF.

The chain uses TRBV25-1 and TRBJ1-5; perhaps TRBD1 as D (6 bases). Germline V lookup: CDR1 MGHDK, CDR2 SYGVNS. With 3 bases removed from V and 3 bases from J, the gap between germline ends came to 9 bases. The CDR3 has 14 amino acids. The CDR3 region is CASSDRGNNQPQHF. The CDR3 DNA reads as TGTGCCAGCAGTGATAGGGGGAACAATCAGCCCCAGCATTTT. Together with reference TRBV25-1 and TRBJ1-5, the CDR3 gives the full variable domain: EADIYQTPRYLVIGTGKKITLECSQTMGHDKMYWYQQDPGMELHLIHYSYGVNSTEKGDLSSESTVSRIRTEHFPLTLESARPSHTSQYLCASSDRGNNQPQHFGDGTRLSIL.

This clone came up a few times. The V gene is TRBV28, the J gene TRBJ2-7; TRBD2 might be the D (6 bases). CDR1 is MDHEN and CDR2 is SYDVKM in the germline V gene. The V end lost 5 bases, the J end lost 1 base, and 15 bases lay between the germline ends. The CDR3 contains 15 residues. CDR3 amino acids: CASSGGAETSYEQYF. CDR3 coding DNA: TGTGCCAGCAGTGGCGGGGCAGAAACATCCTACGAGCAGTACTTC.

The chain links TRBV29-1 to TRBJ1-6; no reliable D call. V lost 6 bases, J lost 12 bases, and 18 bases lay in between. CDR1 and CDR2 (germline): SQVTM, ANQGSEA. This CDR3 is 13 amino acids long. The CDR3 DNA reads as TGCAGCGTGGGAGAGGCTTATTCACGACCCCTCCACTTT. It is translated as CSVGEAYSRPLHF.

The chain recombines TRBV2 with TRBJ2-1; D gene unclear. V was trimmed by 3 bases and J by 1 base, leaving 7 bases between them. The CDR3 loop spans 14 amino acids. Per the germline V gene, CDR1 is SNHLY and CDR2 is FYNNEI. The CDR3 DNA sequence: TGTGCCAGCAGTGACGGTATATCCTACAATGAGCAGTTCTTC. Protein sequence: CASSDGISYNEQFF.

This clone was recorded at least ten times. The CDR3 nucleotides read TGTGCCAGCTCACCGCGTTGGGGGGACAATGAGCAGTTCTTC. Protein sequence: CASSPRWGDNEQFF. The chain has TRBV18 and TRBJ2-1; TRBD2 might be the D (6 bases). Germline V lookup: CDR1 KGHSH, CDR2 LQKENI. This CDR3 comprises 14 residues. Trimming pared 3 bases from V and 5 bases from J, leaving 11 bases between.

The chain carries TRBV6-5 and TRBJ1-6, with D possibly matching TRBD1 (6 bases). Germline CDR1 reads MNHEY; CDR2 reads SVGAGI. Trimming shortened V by 2 bases and J by 7 bases, and 9 bases separated the two germline ends. The CDR3 consists of 14 residues. The CDR3 loop reads CASSYKDRNSPLHF. CDR3 sequence (DNA): TGTGCCAGCAGTTACAAGGACAGAAATTCACCCCTCCACTTT.

The gene calls are TRBV7-8 and TRBJ2-6, with D hard to call. V lost 2 bases and J 1 base, leaving 12 bases between the germline ends. Germline CDR1 is SGHVS and CDR2 is FQNEAQ. CDR3 size: 17 residues. The CDR3 DNA is TGTGCCAGCAGCTTATTGCTCGTTCGGTCTGGGGCCAACGTCCTGACTTTC. As protein: CASSLLLVRSGANVLTF.

The J gene is TRBJ1-2, the V gene TRBV29-1; 7 bases align to TRBD1. The ends lost 4 bases at V and 6 bases at J; junction bases unmatched: 14. This CDR3 comprises 15 residues. Germline values: CDR1 SQVTM, CDR2 ANQGSEA. CDR3 sequence: CSVGNFRARGDGYTF. CDR3 DNA sequence: TGCAGCGTTGGGAACTTCCGGGCCAGGGGGGATGGCTACACCTTC.

V and J are TRBV9 and TRBJ1-2, with 7 bases fitting TRBD1. CDR1 is SGDLS and CDR2 is YYNGEE in the germline V gene. This CDR3 has 16 amino acids. J was trimmed by 4 bases and V by 4 bases; bases with no gene match: 13. The CDR3: CASSPYGQEGSYGYTF. CDR3 nucleotides: TGTGCCAGCAGCCCCTACGGACAGGAGGGATCCTATGGCTACACCTTC.

This clone appeared a few times. The chain recombines TRBV5-1 with TRBJ1-2, with D unresolved. V lost 0 bases, J lost 4 bases, and 7 bases lay in between. Germline V gene sequence: CDR1 SGHRS, CDR2 YFSETQ. The length of the CDR3 is 13 residues. CDR3 region: CASSLETGYGYTF. The CDR3 bases are TGCGCCAGCAGCTTGGAGACGGGCTATGGCTACACCTTC. The full variable domain, in which reference TRBV5-1 and TRBJ1-2 provide the parts outside the CDR3, is KAGVTQTPRYLIKTRGQQVTLSCSPISGHRSVSWYQQTPGQGLQFLFEYFSETQRNKGNFPGRFSGRQFSNSRSEMNVSTLELGDSALYLCASSLETGYGYTFGSGTRLTVV.

The chain links TRBV7-9 to TRBJ1-6; D is ambiguous. V gave up 0 bases and J gave up 8 bases, with 11 bases separating them. The CDR3 sequence is 15 residues long. Germline V gives CDR1 SEHNR, CDR2 FQNEAQ (reference sequence). CDR3 in amino acids: CASSLAAYGDSPLHF. The CDR3 DNA sequence: TGTGCCAGCAGCTTAGCGGCCTACGGAGATTCACCCCTCCACTTT. Drawing the rest from reference TRBV7-9 and TRBJ1-6, the complete variable domain is DTGVSQNPRHKITKRGQNVTFRCDPISEHNRLYWYRQTLGQGPEFLTYFQNEAQLEKSRLLSDRFSAERPKGSFSTLEIQRTEQGDSAMYLCASSLAAYGDSPLHFGNGTRLTVT.

A few counts support this clone. J is TRBJ1-3 and V is TRBV9; TRBD1 matches at 7 bases. Germline V lookup: CDR1 SGDLS, CDR2 YYNGEE. This CDR3 is built from 16 residues. Losses at the gene ends were 0 bases for V and 2 bases for J; bases not matched to a gene: 5. CDR3 amino acids: CASSVDDRETGNTIYF. The CDR3 nucleotides read TGTGCCAGCAGCGTAGACGACAGGGAGACTGGAAACACCATATATTTT.

This clone was found a few times. This chain joins TRBV2 and TRBJ1-2; D unclear. The CDR3 covers 12 residues. Germline CDR1 SNHLY, CDR2 FYNNEI. The V and J ends lost 3 bases and 4 bases respectively, with 6 bases between them. Here the CDR3 DNA reads TGTGCCAGCAGTGAGGCGGGCTATGGCTACACCTTC. The encoded protein is CASSEAGYGYTF.

The V call is TRBV14, the J call TRBJ2-5; D gene unclear. V lost 11 bases to trimming and J lost 3 bases, with 16 bases between them. Germline values: CDR1 SGHDN, CDR2 FVKESK. There are 13 residues in the CDR3. The DNA for the CDR3 is TGTGCCGGACGATCGACCGGCGAAGAGACCCAGTACTTC. This codes for CAGRSTGEETQYF.

The CDR3 region has the DNA TGTGCCAGTAAGGACAGGGGATTGAACACTGAAGCTTTCTTT. Protein: CASKDRGLNTEAFF. V usage is TRBV19 and J usage is TRBJ1-1; TRBD1 agrees at 9 bases. This CDR3 has 14 residues. The V gene's germline CDR1 is LNHDA and CDR2 SQIVND (reference sequence). Trimming removed 7 bases from V and 0 bases from J; junction bases left unmatched: 3.